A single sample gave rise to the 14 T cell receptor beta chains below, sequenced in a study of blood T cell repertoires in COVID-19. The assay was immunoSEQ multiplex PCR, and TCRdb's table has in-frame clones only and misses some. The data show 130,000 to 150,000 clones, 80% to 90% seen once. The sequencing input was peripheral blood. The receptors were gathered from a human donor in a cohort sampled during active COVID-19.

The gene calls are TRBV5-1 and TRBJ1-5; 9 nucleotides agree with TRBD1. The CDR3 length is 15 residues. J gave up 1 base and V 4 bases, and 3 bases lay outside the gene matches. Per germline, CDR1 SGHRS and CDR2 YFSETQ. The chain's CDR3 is CASSAGQGSNQPQHF. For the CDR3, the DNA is TGCGCCAGCAGCGCCGGACAGGGGAGCAATCAGCCCCAGCATTTT. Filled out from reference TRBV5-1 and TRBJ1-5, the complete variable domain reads KAGVTQTPRYLIKTRGQQVTLSCSPISGHRSVSWYQQTPGQGLQFLFEYFSETQRNKGNFPGRFSGRQFSNSRSEMNVSTLELGDSALYLCASSAGQGSNQPQHFGDGTRLSIL.

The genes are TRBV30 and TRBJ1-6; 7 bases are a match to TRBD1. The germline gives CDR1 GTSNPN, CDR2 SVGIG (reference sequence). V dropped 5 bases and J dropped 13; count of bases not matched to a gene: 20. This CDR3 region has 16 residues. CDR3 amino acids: CAWGHPRGAIRGPLHF. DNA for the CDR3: TGTGCCTGGGGTCACCCCAGGGGAGCCATCAGGGGGCCCCTCCACTTT.

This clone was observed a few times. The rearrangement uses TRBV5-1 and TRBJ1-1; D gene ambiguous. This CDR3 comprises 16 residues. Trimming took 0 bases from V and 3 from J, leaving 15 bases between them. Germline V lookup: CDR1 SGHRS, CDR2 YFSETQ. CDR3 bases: TGCGCCAGCAGCTTGGGCATCCGCCTTGCGGACACTGAAGCTTTCTTT. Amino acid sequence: CASSLGIRLADTEAFF.

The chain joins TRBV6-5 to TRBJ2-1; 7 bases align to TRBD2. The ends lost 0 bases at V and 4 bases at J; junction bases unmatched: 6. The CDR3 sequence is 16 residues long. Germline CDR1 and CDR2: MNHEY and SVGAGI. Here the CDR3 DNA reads TGTGCCAGCAGTTACTCAGGGCTAGCGGTATACAATGAGCAGTTCTTC. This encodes CASSYSGLAVYNEQFF.

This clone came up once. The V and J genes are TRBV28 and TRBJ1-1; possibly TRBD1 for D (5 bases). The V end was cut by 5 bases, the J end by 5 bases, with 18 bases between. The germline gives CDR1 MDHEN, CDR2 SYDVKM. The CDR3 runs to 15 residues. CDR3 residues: CASSLWTRGRTEAFF. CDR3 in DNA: TGTGCCAGCAGTCTTTGGACTAGGGGAAGGACTGAAGCTTTCTTT.

CDR3 DNA sequence: TGCGCCAGCAGCAGGGGTACGACTCTCTCCTACGAGCAGTACTTC. This translates into CASSRGTTLSYEQYF. The V and J genes are TRBV5-1 and TRBJ2-7; TRBD1 is a possible D gene (5 bases). CDR1 and CDR2 (germline): SGHRS, YFSETQ. The CDR3 has 15 residues. The ends were cut back, 4 bases at V and 0 bases at J, with 14 bases in the middle.

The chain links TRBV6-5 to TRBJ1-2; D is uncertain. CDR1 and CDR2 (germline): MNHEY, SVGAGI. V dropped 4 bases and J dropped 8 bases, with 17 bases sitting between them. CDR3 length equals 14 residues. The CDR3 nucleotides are TGTGCCAGCAGTTCGGGAGGATACTTCAGGGGCTACACCTTC. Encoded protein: CASSSGGYFRGYTF.

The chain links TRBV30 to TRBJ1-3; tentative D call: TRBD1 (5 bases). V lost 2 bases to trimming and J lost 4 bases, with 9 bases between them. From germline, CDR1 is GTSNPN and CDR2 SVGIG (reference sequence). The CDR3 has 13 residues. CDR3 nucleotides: TGTGCCTGGAGTCCAGGGATGGGAAACACCATATATTTT. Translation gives CAWSPGMGNTIYF.

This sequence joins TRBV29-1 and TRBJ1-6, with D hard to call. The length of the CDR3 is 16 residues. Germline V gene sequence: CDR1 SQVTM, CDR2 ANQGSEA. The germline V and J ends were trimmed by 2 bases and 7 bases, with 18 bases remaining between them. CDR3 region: CSVEKLEGIINSPLHF. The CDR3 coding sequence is TGCAGCGTTGAAAAGTTGGAGGGAATAATCAATTCACCCCTCCACTTT.

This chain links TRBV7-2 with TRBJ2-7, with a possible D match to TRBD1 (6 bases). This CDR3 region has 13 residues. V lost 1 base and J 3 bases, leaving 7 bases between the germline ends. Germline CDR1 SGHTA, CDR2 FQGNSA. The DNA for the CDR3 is TGTGCCAGCAGCTTAGAACAGGGCTACGAGCAGTACTTC. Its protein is CASSLEQGYEQYF.

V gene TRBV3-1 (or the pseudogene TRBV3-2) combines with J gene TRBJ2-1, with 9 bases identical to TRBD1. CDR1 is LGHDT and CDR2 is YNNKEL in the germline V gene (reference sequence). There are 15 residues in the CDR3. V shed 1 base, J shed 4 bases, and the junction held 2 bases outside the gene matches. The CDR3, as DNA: TGTGCCAGCAGCCAAGGGACAGGGGAATACAATGAGCAGTTCTTC. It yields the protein CASSQGTGEYNEQFF.

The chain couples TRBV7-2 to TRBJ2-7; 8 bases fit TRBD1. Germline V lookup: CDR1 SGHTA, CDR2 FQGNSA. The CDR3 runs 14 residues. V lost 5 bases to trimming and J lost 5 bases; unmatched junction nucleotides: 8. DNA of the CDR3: TGTGCCAGCAGCCCCCGCAGGGGGCAAGACGAGCAGTACTTC. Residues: CASSPRRGQDEQYF.

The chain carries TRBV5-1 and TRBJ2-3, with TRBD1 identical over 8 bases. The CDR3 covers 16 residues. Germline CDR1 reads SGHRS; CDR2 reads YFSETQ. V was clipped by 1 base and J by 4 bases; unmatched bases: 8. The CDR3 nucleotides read TGCGCCAGCAGCTTGAGGCAGGGGGCGGTCGCAGATACGCAGTATTTT. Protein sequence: CASSLRQGAVADTQYF.

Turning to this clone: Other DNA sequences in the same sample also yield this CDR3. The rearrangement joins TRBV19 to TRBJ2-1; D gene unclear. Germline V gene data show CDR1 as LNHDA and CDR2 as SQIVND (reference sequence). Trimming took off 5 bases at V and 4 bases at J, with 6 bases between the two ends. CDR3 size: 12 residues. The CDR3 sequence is CASSPGYNEQFF. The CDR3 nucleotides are TGTGCCAGTAGTCCCGGGTACAATGAGCAGTTCTTC.